This section outlines one T cell receptor (beta chain) sequence together with its context. What it recognizes is unknown. These data originate in a study of shared clonotypes between healthy human individuals. Clones were sequenced by immunoSEQ multiplex PCR, and TCRdb holds only the in-frame ones, with some missing. The profile shows about 980,000 clones, over 60% of them singletons. Overall study results and limits: Memory subsets generally showed lower estimated richness than naive subsets.

The receptor's source is a man aged 18 to 35 in good health. Material for sequencing was memory CD4+ T cells sorted from blood. The subset here: CD45RA-negative fraction.

The CDR3 here is CASSLRGFEQYF. CDR3 nucleotide sequence: TGTGCCAGCAGTTTAAGAGGGTTCGAGCAGTACTTC. The V and J genes are TRBV28 and TRBJ2-7; the D gene is possibly TRBD2 (5 bases). V lost 2 bases and J lost 6, with 8 bases in between. The CDR3 sequence is 12 residues long. Germline loops: CDR1 MDHEN, CDR2 SYDVKM.